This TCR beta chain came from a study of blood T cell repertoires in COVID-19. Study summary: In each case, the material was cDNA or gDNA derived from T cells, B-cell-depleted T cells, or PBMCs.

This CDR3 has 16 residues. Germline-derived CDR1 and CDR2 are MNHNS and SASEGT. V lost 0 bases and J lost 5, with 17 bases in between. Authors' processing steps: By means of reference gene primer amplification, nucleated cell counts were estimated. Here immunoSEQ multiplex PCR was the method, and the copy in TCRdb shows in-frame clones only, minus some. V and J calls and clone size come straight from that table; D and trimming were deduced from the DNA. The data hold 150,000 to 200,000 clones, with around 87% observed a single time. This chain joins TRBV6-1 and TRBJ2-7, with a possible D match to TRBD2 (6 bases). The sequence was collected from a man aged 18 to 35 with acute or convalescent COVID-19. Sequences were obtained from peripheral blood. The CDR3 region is CASSEAHGGRSDEQYV. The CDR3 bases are TGTGCCAGCAGTGAAGCGCACGGTGGGAGGTCGGACGAGCAGTACGTC.